Each of the 8 T cell receptor beta chains below was sequenced from the same sample in a study of spatial heterogeneity in lung cancer. Time point specified: sample taken at primary tumor resection. From tumor, nontumor lung or frozen PBMC, whole RNA was taken unsorted for sequencing. One entry per CDR3 protein, called by TCRdb with MiXCR from the 5' RACE reads. Here the sample spans some 70,000 distinct CDR3 sequences, 10% to 15% being singletons. The specimen comprised PBMCs, sampled at surgery. Receptor source: a male donor with early-stage non-small cell lung cancer.

Ten or more counts support this clonotype. The chain carries TRBV4-1 and TRBJ2-7, with D perhaps TRBD1 (6 bases). This CDR3 comprises 15 residues. V lost 5 bases and J lost 2, with 16 bases in between. Germline V lookup: CDR1 MGHRA, CDR2 YSYEKL. CDR3 in amino acids: CASSYLAGDPYEQYF. Written as DNA, the CDR3 is TGCGCCAGCAGCTATCTCGCAGGGGACCCCTACGAGCAGTACTTC.

J is TRBJ1-1 and V is TRBV6-5; D unclear. The germline V gene has CDR1 MNHEY and CDR2 SVGAGI. This CDR3 has 15 amino acids. V shed 4 bases and J shed 7 bases, with 19 bases lying between them. The CDR3 spells CASSSEGPRGSEAFF. CDR3 DNA: TGTGCCAGCAGTTCCGAAGGACCGCGGGGTAGTGAAGCTTTCTTT.

On this clonotype itself: This could be a read error, since a much larger clone is one nucleotide away. The final CDR3 position lacks the conserved phenylalanine or tryptophan, pointing to a likely read error. The chain carries TRBV10-3 and TRBJ2-5, with a possible D match to TRBD1 (5 bases). The germline V and J ends were trimmed by 8 bases and 3 bases, with 10 bases remaining between them. Germline V gene data show CDR1 as ENHRY and CDR2 as SYGVKD. This CDR3 has 12 amino acids. The CDR3 DNA follows: TGTGCCATCGCGACAGAAAAAGAGACCCAGTACTTG. It is translated as CAIATEKETQYL.

In this sample, this clonotype turned up a few times. The V and J genes are TRBV7-9 and TRBJ1-1; D gene ambiguous. The CDR3 length is 14 residues. The germline V gene encodes CDR1 SEHNR and CDR2 FQNEAQ (reference sequence). V shed 2 bases and J shed 0 bases, with 7 bases lying between them. The CDR3: CASSLQSLNTEAFF. The CDR3 coding sequence is TGTGCCAGCAGCTTACAGTCCCTGAACACTGAAGCTTTCTTT.

The chain joins TRBV18 to TRBJ1-5; 7 bases are a match to TRBD1. V shed 5 bases, J shed 8 bases, and the junction held 15 bases outside the gene matches. Germline-derived CDR1 and CDR2 are KGHSH and LQKENI. The CDR3 consists of 16 residues. The CDR3 nucleotides are TGTGCCAGCTCAAAAGGGGGCGGCCTTTCTTGGGAGCCCCAGCATTTT. Its translation: CASSKGGGLSWEPQHF.

In this sample, this clonotype turned up a few times. The J gene is TRBJ2-1, the V gene TRBV12-3 or TRBV12-4; TRBD2 agrees at 11 bases. The CDR3 contains 14 residues. V shed 6 bases, J shed 5 bases, and the junction held 3 bases outside the gene matches. The CDR3 sequence is CASRLAGVNNEQFF. CDR3 bases: TGTGCCAGCAGACTAGCGGGAGTTAACAATGAGCAGTTCTTC.

The V and J genes are TRBV20-1 and TRBJ1-3; D is perhaps TRBD1 (6 bases). Germline CDR1 and CDR2: DFQATT and SNEGSKA (reference sequence). The CDR3 spans 14 residues. V was trimmed by 4 bases and J by 4 bases, leaving 14 bases between them. CDR3 bases: TGCAGTGCTACCAACAGGGTGTTAGGAAACACCATATATTTT. Amino acids: CSATNRVLGNTIYF.

This clonotype was counted only a few times. The chain couples TRBV5-1 to TRBJ1-1; no clear D gene. This CDR3 is 16 amino acids long. From germline, CDR1 is SGHRS and CDR2 YFSETQ. Trimming took off 4 bases at V and 5 bases at J, with 21 bases between the two ends. CDR3 bases: TGCGCCAGCAGCCGAGGGAGTGCGGTACTGGAGACTGAAGCTTTCTTT. Its protein is CASSRGSAVLETEAFF. Variable domain in full (rest from reference TRBV5-1 and TRBJ1-1): KAGVTQTPRYLIKTRGQQVTLSCSPISGHRSVSWYQQTPGQGLQFLFEYFSETQRNKGNFPGRFSGRQFSNSRSEMNVSTLELGDSALYLCASSRGSAVLETEAFFGQGTRLTVV.